This passage covers 22 T cell receptor beta chains from one sample sequenced in a study of beta chain features in type 1 diabetes. Expressed TCRB transcripts were sequenced because the entire RNA isolate underwent reverse transcription. The method was immunoSEQ multiplex PCR; TCRdb's version includes in-frame clones alone and lacks a portion of them. There are 350,000 to 450,000 clones in the sample; about 15% occur only once, and less than 0.04% lies in the top ten. Material for sequencing was naive CD4+ T cells from blood. These receptors were obtained from a man aged 30-40 years in good health.

The chain recombines TRBV7-2 with TRBJ1-4; no clear D. V was cut by 5 bases and J by 5 bases, with 9 bases left in between. Germline V gene data show CDR1 as SGHTA and CDR2 as FQGNSA. The CDR3 is made up of 13 amino acids. The CDR3 loop is CASSRTVNEKLFF. The CDR3 bases are TGTGCCAGCAGCCGCACAGTGAATGAAAAACTGTTTTTT.

This clone appeared a few times. V usage is TRBV18 and J usage is TRBJ2-3; 7 bases are shared with TRBD2. The CDR3 runs 13 residues. V lost 2 bases and J lost 5; bases outside the gene matches: 1. The germline V gene encodes CDR1 KGHSH and CDR2 LQKENI. Here the CDR3 DNA reads TGTGCCAGCTCACCAGGGACTAAAGATACGCAGTATTTT. Protein product: CASSPGTKDTQYF.

This clone has only a few counts. This rearrangement joins TRBV1 to TRBJ2-5; no check of the table's D call, TRBD2, against the DNA was made. TRBV1 is flagged as a pseudogene. The CDR3 is 11 amino acids. The CDR3 DNA reads TGCACCAGCAGTAGCGGGAGAACCCAGTACTTC. Amino acid sequence: CTSSSGRTQYF.

In this sample, this clone turned up a few times. V is TRBV10-3 and J is TRBJ2-7; TRBD2 agrees at 11 bases. This CDR3 region has 15 residues. Losses at the gene ends were 6 bases for V and 2 bases for J; bases not matched to a gene: 6. The V gene's germline CDR1 is ENHRY and CDR2 SYGVKD. CDR3 residues: CAISPGLAEPYEQYV. DNA for the CDR3: TGTGCCATCAGCCCGGGACTAGCGGAGCCCTACGAGCAGTACGTC.

This clone was recorded a few times. The chain carries TRBV7-8 and TRBJ2-7; 13 bases map to TRBD2. The germline V gene encodes CDR1 SGHVS and CDR2 FQNEAQ. V was pared by 5 bases and J by 6 bases, with 7 bases of the junction left unmatched. The CDR3 is 15 amino acids. The CDR3 is CASSGQTSGRSEQYV. The CDR3 DNA reads TGTGCCAGCAGCGGGCAGACTAGCGGGAGGTCCGAGCAGTACGTC.

This clone has only a few counts. The V gene is TRBV6-5, the J gene TRBJ1-6, with D possibly TRBD1 on 5 matching bases. The CDR3 length is 15 residues. V lost 5 bases and J 9 bases, leaving 17 bases between the germline ends. The germline V gene encodes CDR1 MNHEY and CDR2 SVGAGI. The CDR3 DNA sequence: TGTGCCAGCAGTGCGGGGACCCGCGGGAGTTCACCCCTCCACTTT. Its translation is CASSAGTRGSSPLHF.

This clone was recorded a few times. This sample also contains other DNA sequences that code for the same CDR3. Here the CDR3 reads CAWSVLHEQFF. CDR3 in DNA: TGTGCCTGGAGTGTTCTCCATGAGCAGTTCTTC. This chain connects TRBV30 to TRBJ2-1; D unclear. With 0 bases removed from V and 8 bases from J, the gap between germline ends came to 5 bases. CDR1 GTSNPN and CDR2 SVGIG come from the germline V gene (reference sequence). CDR3 length: 11 amino acids.

At least ten counts were recorded for this clone. The rearrangement joins TRBV10-3 to TRBJ2-1; D perhaps matches TRBD1 (6 bases). This CDR3 is built from 12 residues. V lost 5 bases and J lost 9, with 11 bases in between. CDR1 and CDR2 (germline): ENHRY, SYGVKD. CDR3 region: CAISTGSGEQFF. CDR3 DNA: TGTGCCATCAGTACAGGGTCTGGTGAGCAGTTCTTC.

This rearrangement joins TRBV11-1 to TRBJ2-7, with D perhaps TRBD2 (6 bases). Germline loops: CDR1 SGHAT, CDR2 FQDESV (reference sequence). V was pared by 5 bases and J by 4 bases, with 12 bases between. CDR3 length: 13 amino acids. In DNA form, the CDR3 reads TGTGCCAGCAGCCGGCAGGCGGGGTACGAGCAGTACGTC. Translation: CASSRQAGYEQYV.

V usage is TRBV5-4 and J usage is TRBJ1-2, with a weak D call TRBD1 (6 bases). Trimming shortened V by 2 bases and J by 7 bases, and 12 bases separated the two germline ends. This CDR3 comprises 13 residues. The V gene's germline CDR1 is SGHNT and CDR2 YYREEE (reference sequence). The CDR3 is CASSLRGGRGYTF. In DNA, the CDR3 is TGTGCCAGCAGCTTAAGAGGGGGTCGTGGCTACACCTTC.

This clone was found a few times. The V and J genes are TRBV18 and TRBJ1-5, with 9 bases matching TRBD1. CDR1 is KGHSH, CDR2 LQKENI, per germline. The CDR3 extends over 14 amino acids. Unmatched junction bases numbered 6, after V lost 5 bases and J lost 7 bases. The chain's CDR3 is CASSEQGAQQPQHF. CDR3 coding DNA: TGTGCCAGCTCAGAACAGGGGGCTCAACAGCCCCAGCATTTT. Supplemented by reference TRBV18 and TRBJ1-5, the full variable domain reads NAGVMQNPRHLVRRRGQEARLRCSPMKGHSHVYWYRQLPEEGLKFMVYLQKENIIDESGMPKERFSAEFPKEGPSILRIQQVVRGDSAAYFCASSEQGAQQPQHFGDGTRLSIL.

This clone occurred a few times. The chain has TRBV7-9 and TRBJ1-5, with D uncertain. The germline V gene encodes CDR1 SEHNR and CDR2 FQNEAQ (reference sequence). The length of the CDR3 is 13 residues. The V end was cut by 5 bases, the J end by 6 bases, with 11 bases between. The CDR3 loop is CASSDSLTQPQHF. As DNA, the CDR3 is TGTGCCAGCAGCGACTCCCTCACTCAGCCCCAGCATTTT.

This rearrangement joins TRBV6-1 to TRBJ2-1; possibly TRBD2 for D (6 bases). Trimming took 4 bases from V and 6 from J, leaving 13 bases between them. From germline, CDR1 is MNHNS and CDR2 SASEGT. The CDR3 has 14 residues. For the CDR3, the DNA is TGTGCCAGCAGTGCTAGTGTGCGGGGCAATGAGCAGTTCTTC. This codes for CASSASVRGNEQFF.

The chain recombines TRBV6-5 with TRBJ1-2; D remains unclear. Germline V gene data show CDR1 as MNHEY and CDR2 as SVGAGI. Between the trimmed V and J ends, which lost 2 bases and 2 bases, there was a span of 6 bases. CDR3 size: 13 residues. This CDR3 reads CASSYRENYGYTF. CDR3 nucleotide sequence: TGTGCCAGCAGTTACAGGGAAAACTATGGCTACACCTTC.

V usage is TRBV9 and J usage is TRBJ2-2; no clear D gene. Trimming pared 2 bases from V and 8 bases from J, leaving 13 bases between. CDR3 size: 14 residues. The germline CDR1 and CDR2 sequences are SGDLS and YYNGEE. The CDR3 DNA follows: TGTGCCAGCAGCGTTTCGGGCAAGGATGGGGAGCTGTTTTTT. Protein sequence: CASSVSGKDGELFF.

The V and J genes are TRBV11-2 and TRBJ2-3; D is possibly TRBD2 (5 bases). Germline V CDR1 and CDR2: SGHAT, FQNNGV. The CDR3 runs to 16 residues. V was cut by 6 bases and J by 0 bases, with 16 bases left in between. CDR3 in DNA: TGTGCCAGCAGTCGACGGGGAGCAGGTAGCACAGATACGCAGTATTTT. It encodes CASSRRGAGSTDTQYF.

A few counts support this clone. The rearrangement links TRBV12-5 to TRBJ2-1, with D possibly being TRBD2 (6 bases). Trimming cost V 3 bases and J 6 bases, with 15 bases left between them. Germline CDR1 is LGHNT and CDR2 is FRNRAP. This CDR3 has 15 amino acids. The DNA of the CDR3 is TGTGCTAGTGGTTTACCCGGGACTTCGTTCAATGAGCAGTTCTTC. It encodes CASGLPGTSFNEQFF. The full variable domain, its missing parts supplied by reference TRBV12-5 and TRBJ2-1, is DARVTQTPRHKVTEMGQEVTMRCQPILGHNTVFWYRQTMMQGLELLAYFRNRAPLDDSGMPKDRFSAEMPDATLATLKIQPSEPRDSAVYFCASGLPGTSFNEQFFGPGTRLTVL.

As to this clone: This probably arose from a read error, given a far larger clone one base away. Other DNA sequences in this specimen translate into the identical CDR3. The chain employs TRBV7-9 and TRBJ2-3; D ambiguous. This CDR3 comprises 11 residues. Trimming shortened V by 3 bases and J by 3 bases, and 1 base separated the two germline ends. Germline V lookup: CDR1 SEHNR, CDR2 FQNEAQ (reference sequence). CDR3 nucleotide sequence: TGTGCCAGCAGCTTTACAGATACGCAGTATTTT. Amino acids: CASSFTDTQYF.

The chain couples TRBV4-3 to TRBJ2-6, with D unresolved. V dropped 0 bases and J dropped 4 bases, with 4 bases sitting between them. The germline V gene encodes CDR1 LGHNA and CDR2 YSLEER. The CDR3 consists of 14 residues. The CDR3 loop is CASSQDLGANVLTF. As DNA, the CDR3 is TGCGCCAGCAGCCAAGATCTCGGGGCCAACGTCCTGACTTTC.

This clone occurred a few times. The DNA of the CDR3 is TGTGCCAGCAGCTATCCGGGACAGCTAACGTCTTATAGCACAGATACGCAGTATTTT. Translation gives CASSYPGQLTSYSTDTQYF. This rearrangement joins TRBV5-6 to TRBJ2-3, with 7 bases identical to TRBD1. Germline CDR1 SGHDT, CDR2 YYEEEE. The CDR3 is 19 amino acids. V trimming: 3 bases; J trimming: 0 bases; junction bases outside the gene matches: 16.

The V gene is TRBV29-1, the J gene TRBJ1-4; TRBD1 might be the D (6 bases). The CDR3 sequence is 14 residues long. Germline-derived CDR1 and CDR2 are SQVTM and ANQGSEA. V was cut by 5 bases and J by 7 bases, with 17 bases left in between. CDR3 region: CSVRPGHRREKLFF. CDR3 bases: TGCAGCGTTAGACCGGGACACCGCCGTGAAAAACTGTTTTTT.

This clone was seen a few times. V and J are TRBV27 and TRBJ1-2; D uncertain. Germline-derived CDR1 and CDR2 are MNHEY and SMNVEV (reference sequence). This CDR3 has 13 amino acids. V shed 3 bases and J shed 3 bases, with 8 bases lying between them. Here the CDR3 reads CASSLSLDYGYTF. The DNA for the CDR3 is TGTGCCAGCAGTTTGTCACTCGACTATGGCTACACCTTC.